This T cell receptor beta chain was sequenced during a study of CD8+ T cells in alopecia areata (dated by TCRdb to 2016 to 2018). Regarding the research as a whole: Treated patients were enrolled in an open-label pilot trial of oral tofacitinib at 5 to 10 mg twice daily for moderate-to-severe alopecia areata. Tofacitinib was administered for 6 to 18 months, and 6 months of follow-up off drug were then conducted to assess delayed response and recurrence. In treated patients, disease severity was measured using the SALT score, which gives the percentage of scalp surface area affected. In both human patients and the C3H/HeJ mouse model, the study applied high-throughput TCRbeta sequencing to look at T cell clonal expansion in alopecia areata. Human TCRbeta sequencing covered scalp tissue and sorted CD4+ and CD8+ peripheral blood T cells from patchy and totalis/universalis alopecia areata patients and healthy controls. Patients on tofacitinib were biopsied at baseline and after 4 and 24 weeks of treatment, and several of the patients also had a later scalp biopsy. Clonality in the scalp was compared among normal scalp (n=4), patchy alopecia areata scalp (n=8), and alopecia totalis/universalis scalp (n=8). The RNA source kit depended on sample type: the PAXgene miRNA kit for fixed scalp, the miRNeasy kit for PBMCs, and the RNeasy kit for mouse skin. Amplification of TCRbeta CDR3 regions was done by immunoSEQ multiplex PCR using 35 Vbeta forward primers and 13 Jbeta reverse primers. Study-wide findings and limitations: Shared TCR sequences between patients were less evident than in mice, which may be partly attributable to HLA diversity in the patient population. Resident alphabeta T cells in normal human skin are also sequenced, complicating scalp TCR repertoire analysis, unlike mouse skin dominated by gammadelta T cells. During tofacitinib treatment, many expanded lesional clones stuck around in both scalp and blood, and this persistence may partly explain why relapse happens after treatment is stopped. Because the treated cohort was small and had just a single nonresponder, larger studies are needed to establish links between baseline CD8+ expansion and response. Compared with normal scalp, lesional scalp, particularly in alopecia totalis/universalis, had higher clonality and more expanded CD8+ clones, which suggests antigenic drive. Scalp clonality and the number of expanded CD8+ clones among the top 100 scalp clones were significantly decreased by tofacitinib.

The time point tag for this specimen amounts to: more than three weeks on oral tofacitinib. Reading the label with the study, this specimen's treatment or condition is: oral pan-JAK inhibitor, 5-10 mg twice daily. From alopecia areata patients, peripheral blood was collected along with lesional scalp punch biopsies. PBMCs were separated by density centrifugation and stained for CD3, CD4 and CD8, after which CD4+ and CD8+ T cells were sorted on a FACSAria. Concerning this clone itself: Its antigen target is currently unknown. Base qualities are missing; no much larger clone stands one base away.

The germline V gene (reference sequence) yields GTSNPN for CDR1 and SVGIG for CDR2. There are 15 amino acids in the CDR3, from cysteine to phenylalanine inclusive. The sequence is cut down to CDR3 DNA, 45 bases in frame from base 1. V is cut by 2 bases and J by 0 bases, and the space between the germline ends is 12 bases. Libraries were constructed by the immunoSEQ multiplex PCR assay. To provide template for TCR sequencing, every sample had RNA extracted and reverse transcribed into cDNA. SuperScript III was used for first-strand cDNA synthesis, primed with a 2:1 mix of oligo-dT and random hexamers. A synthetic immune receptor repertoire was used to measure amplification bias, and any remaining bias was corrected computationally. Under the source paper's analysis protocol: Raw reads were preprocessed for error removal, and CDR3 was defined according to IMGT conventions as running from the conserved cysteine to phenylalanine. Clonality was computed as 1 minus the Shannon entropy, with the entropy normalized by log2 of the number of productive unique TCRs. Whether each scalp clone was CD4 or CD8 was inferred by checking scalp TCRbeta sequences against the CD4 and CD8 repertoires from sorted blood. Entries here come from immuneACCESS through TCRdb and include only in-frame sequences with V and J called. Some clones fail to appear in such tables; in the studies checked, an unresolved V gene covers under half of the shortfall, and the cause of the remainder is unknown. V, J and clone size are those of that table, while D and trimming were read from the DNA. In this sample the table shows fewer than 250,000 clones, more than 55% of which occur a single time. The top ten constitute 0.65% to 0.7% of the sample.

The rearranged chain carries TRBV30 and TRBJ2-3; the D gene lacks a confident call. The source material was CD4+ T cells sorted from blood, sampled at week 4, from a patient treated with tofacitinib. The sequence was obtained from a human donor with alopecia areata. The DNA reads TGTGCCTGGAGTATTTTGCCAGCTAGCACAGATACGCAGTATTTT. It encodes CAWSILPASTDTQYF.